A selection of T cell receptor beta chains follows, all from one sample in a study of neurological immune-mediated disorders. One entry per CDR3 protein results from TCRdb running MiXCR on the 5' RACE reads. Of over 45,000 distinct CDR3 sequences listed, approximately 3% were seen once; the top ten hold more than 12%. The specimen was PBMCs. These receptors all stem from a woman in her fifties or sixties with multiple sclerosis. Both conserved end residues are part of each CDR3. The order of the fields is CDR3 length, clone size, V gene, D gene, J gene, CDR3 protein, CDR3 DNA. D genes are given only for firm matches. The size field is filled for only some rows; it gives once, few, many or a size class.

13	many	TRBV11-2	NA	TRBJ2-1	CASSFGRNNEQFF	TGTGCCAGCAGCTTCGGCAGGAACAATGAGCAGTTCTTC
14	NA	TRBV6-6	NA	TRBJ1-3	CASSYTTGGNTIYF	TGTGCCAGCAGTTACACAACGGGCGGAAACACCATATATTTT
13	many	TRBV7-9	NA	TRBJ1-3	CASSPRGGNTIYF	TGTGCCAGCAGCCCCCGGGGAGGTAACACCATATATTTT
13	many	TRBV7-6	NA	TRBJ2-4	CASSPGPKNIQYF	TGTGCCAGCAGCCCGGGGCCCAAAAACATTCAGTACTTC
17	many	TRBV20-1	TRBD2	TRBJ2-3	CSATTGTSGGGTDTQYF	TGCAGTGCCACAACCGGAACTAGCGGAGGGGGGACAGATACGCAGTATTTT
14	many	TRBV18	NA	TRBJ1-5	CASSPPKSNQPQHF	TGTGCCAGCTCACCACCCAAGAGCAATCAGCCCCAGCATTTT
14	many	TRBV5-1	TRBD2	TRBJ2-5	CASSLGAAGETQYF	TGCGCCAGCAGCTTGGGGGCAGCGGGGGAGACCCAGTACTTC
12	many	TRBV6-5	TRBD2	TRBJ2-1	CASSYERGEQFF	TGTGCCAGCAGTTATGAGCGGGGGGAGCAGTTCTTC
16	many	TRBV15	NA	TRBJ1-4	CATSRDFQAGNEKLFF	TGTGCCACCAGCAGAGATTTTCAGGCTGGCAATGAAAAACTGTTTTTT
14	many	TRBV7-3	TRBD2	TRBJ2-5	CASSQAGGSETQYF	TGTGCCAGCAGCCAAGCGGGAGGGTCAGAGACCCAGTACTTC
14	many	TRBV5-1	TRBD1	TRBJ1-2	CASSLLQGAGGYTF	TGCGCCAGCAGCTTACTTCAGGGGGCGGGTGGCTACACCTTC
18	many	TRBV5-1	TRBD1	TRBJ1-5	CASSLGTGGDLGNQPQHF	TGCGCCAGCAGCTTGGGGACAGGGGGCGATTTGGGCAATCAGCCCCAGCATTTT
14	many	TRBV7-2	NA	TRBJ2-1	CASSLGWSGNEQFF	TGTGCCAGCAGCTTAGGTTGGTCCGGCAATGAGCAGTTCTTC
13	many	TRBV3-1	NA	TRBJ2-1	CASSYEGFGEQFF	TGTGCCAGCAGCTACGAGGGGTTCGGTGAGCAGTTCTTC
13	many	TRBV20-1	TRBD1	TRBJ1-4	CSARGTGNEKLFF	TGCAGTGCTAGGGGGACAGGGAACGAAAAACTGTTTTTT
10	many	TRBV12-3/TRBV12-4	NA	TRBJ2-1	CASSEDEQFF	TGTGCCAGCAGTGAAGATGAGCAGTTCTTC
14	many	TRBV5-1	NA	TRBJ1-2	CASSSDSSNYGYTF	TGCGCCAGCAGCTCAGACAGTTCTAACTATGGCTACACCTTC
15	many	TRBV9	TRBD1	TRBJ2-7	CASSVLDRAGYEQYF	TGTGCCAGCAGCGTATTGGACAGGGCAGGCTACGAGCAGTACTTC
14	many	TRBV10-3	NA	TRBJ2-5	CAISESLSGETQYF	TGTGCCATCAGTGAGTCCCTTAGTGGGGAGACCCAGTACTTC
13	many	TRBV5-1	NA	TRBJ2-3	CASSNGGPDTQYF	TGCGCCAGCAGTAACGGGGGGCCGGATACGCAGTATTTT
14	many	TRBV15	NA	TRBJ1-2	CATSSRGLNYGYTF	TGTGCCACCAGCAGCAGGGGCCTAAACTATGGCTACACCTTC
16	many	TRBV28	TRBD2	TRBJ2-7	CASTTRTSVTLHEQYF	TGTGCCAGCACGACCCGGACTAGCGTGACTCTTCACGAGCAGTACTTC
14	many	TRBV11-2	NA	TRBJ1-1	CASSSIRGNTEAFF	TGTGCCAGCAGCTCAATCAGGGGGAACACTGAAGCTTTCTTT
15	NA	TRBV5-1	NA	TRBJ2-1	CASSSKSTGYNEQLF	TGCGCCAGCAGCTCCAAGTCGACAGGCTACAATGAGCAGTTGTTC
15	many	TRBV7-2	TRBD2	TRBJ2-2	CASSRGLANAGELFF	TGTGCCAGCAGCCGGGGACTAGCGAATGCCGGGGAGCTGTTTTTT
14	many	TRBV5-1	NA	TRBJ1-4	CASSFFGGNEKLFF	TGCGCCAGCAGCTTTTTTGGGGGTAATGAAAAACTGTTTTTT
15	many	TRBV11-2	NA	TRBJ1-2	CASSLIPRAFTGYTF	TGTGCCAGCAGCTTAATCCCCAGGGCATTCACTGGCTACACCTTC
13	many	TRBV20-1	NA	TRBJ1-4	CSAREEGREKLFF	TGCAGTGCTAGAGAGGAGGGTAGGGAAAAACTGTTTTTT
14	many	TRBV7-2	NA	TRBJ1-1	CASILSRGNTEAFF	TGTGCCAGCATCCTATCGAGGGGGAACACTGAAGCTTTCTTT
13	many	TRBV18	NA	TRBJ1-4	CASSPSEPEKLFF	TGTGCCAGCTCACCATCCGAACCTGAAAAACTGTTTTTT
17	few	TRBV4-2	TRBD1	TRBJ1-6	CASSHPEGTGVVSPLHF	TGTGCCAGCAGCCACCCTGAAGGGACAGGTGTAGTCTCACCCCTCCACTTT
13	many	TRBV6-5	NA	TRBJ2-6	CASRALGANVLTF	TGTGCCAGCAGGGCTTTGGGGGCCAACGTCCTGACTTTC
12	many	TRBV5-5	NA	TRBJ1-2	CASSVPRGGYTF	TGTGCCAGCAGCGTACCTAGGGGTGGCTACACCTTC
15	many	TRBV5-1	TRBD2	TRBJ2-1	CASSTYSGGGNEQFF	TGCGCCAGCTCCACGTATAGCGGGGGGGGCAATGAGCAGTTCTTC
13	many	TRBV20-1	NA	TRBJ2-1	CSARLLVKPEQFF	TGCAGTGCTAGACTTTTGGTCAAACCTGAGCAGTTCTTC
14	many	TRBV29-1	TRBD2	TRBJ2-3	CSVVEREWTDTQYF	TGCAGCGTTGTTGAGCGGGAGTGGACAGATACGCAGTATTTT
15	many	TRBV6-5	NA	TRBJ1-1	CASSYSKGVRTEAFF	TGTGCCAGCAGTTACTCGAAGGGGGTAAGGACTGAAGCTTTCTTT
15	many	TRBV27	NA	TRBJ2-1	CASNPVGPSSNEQFF	TGTGCCAGCAATCCCGTGGGACCAAGCAGTAATGAGCAGTTCTTC
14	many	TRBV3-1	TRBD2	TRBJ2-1	CASSHRLAGAEQFF	TGTGCCAGCAGCCACCGACTAGCGGGAGCTGAGCAGTTCTTC
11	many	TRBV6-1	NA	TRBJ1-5	CASTRAGPQHF	TGTGCCAGCACCCGGGCGGGGCCCCAGCATTTT
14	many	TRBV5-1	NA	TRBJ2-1	CASSPQVGINEQFF	TGCGCCAGCAGCCCCCAAGTTGGCATCAATGAGCAGTTCTTC
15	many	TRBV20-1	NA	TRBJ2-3	CSAMGGGGRADTQYF	TGCAGTGCTATGGGGGGGGGCGGTAGGGCAGATACGCAGTATTTT
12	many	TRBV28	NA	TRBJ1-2	CASSLGGWGYTF	TGTGCCAGCAGTTTAGGAGGGTGGGGCTACACCTTC
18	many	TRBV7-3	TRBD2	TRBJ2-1	CASSLNSGRAGGYNEQFF	TGTGCCAGCAGCTTAAATAGCGGGAGGGCCGGGGGCTACAATGAGCAGTTCTTC
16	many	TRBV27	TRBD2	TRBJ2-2	CASSGNAAGEGGELFF	TGTGCCAGCAGTGGCAATGCCGCGGGAGAGGGCGGGGAGCTGTTTTTT
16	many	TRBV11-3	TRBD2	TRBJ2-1	CASSSRAGTLYNEQFF	TGTGCCAGCAGCTCTAGAGCGGGGACCCTCTACAATGAGCAGTTCTTC
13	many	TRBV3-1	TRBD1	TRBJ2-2	CASSPDRAGELFF	TGTGCCAGCAGCCCCGACAGGGCCGGGGAGCTGTTTTTT
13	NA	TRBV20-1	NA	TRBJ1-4	CSAILTQGEKLFF	TGCAGTGCCATACTAACACAGGGTGAAAAACTGTTTTTT
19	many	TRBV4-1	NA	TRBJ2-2	CASSQDSTGSRENTGELFF	TGCGCCAGCAGCCAAGACAGCACAGGTTCCAGGGAAAACACCGGGGAGCTGTTTTTT
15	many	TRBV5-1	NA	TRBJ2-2	CASSSVGSNTGELFF	TGCGCCAGCAGCTCGGTGGGGAGCAACACCGGGGAGCTGTTTTTT
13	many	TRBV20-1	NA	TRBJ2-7	CSAIRAGDYEQYF	TGCAGTGCTATCCGGGCAGGGGACTACGAGCAGTACTTC
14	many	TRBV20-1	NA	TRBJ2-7	CSARQGAGSYEQYF	TGCAGTGCTAGACAGGGTGCGGGATCCTACGAGCAGTACTTC
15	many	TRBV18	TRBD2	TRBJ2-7	CASSPPGLGSREQYF	TGTGCCAGCTCACCACCGGGACTAGGTTCGCGCGAGCAGTACTTC
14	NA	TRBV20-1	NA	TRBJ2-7	CSASIRHRSYEQYF	TGCAGTGCTAGTATCCGGCATAGATCCTACGAGCAGTACTTC
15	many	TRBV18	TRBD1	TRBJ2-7	CASSPGTGSSYEQYF	TGTGCCAGCTCACCAGGGACAGGTAGCTCCTACGAGCAGTACTTC
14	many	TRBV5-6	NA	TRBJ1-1	CASSLGDRNTEAFF	TGTGCCAGCAGCTTGGGTGACAGGAACACTGAAGCTTTCTTT
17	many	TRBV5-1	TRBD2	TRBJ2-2	CASSLSASGRGSGELFF	TGCGCCAGCAGCTTGTCGGCTAGCGGGAGAGGTTCCGGGGAGCTGTTTTTT
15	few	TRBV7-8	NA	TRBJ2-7	CASSLGVSETYEQYF	TGTGCCAGCAGCTTAGGGGTTAGCGAGACCTACGAGCAGTACTTC
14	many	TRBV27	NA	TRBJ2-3	CASSLERGTDTQYF	TGTGCCAGCAGTTTGGAGCGGGGCACAGATACGCAGTATTTT
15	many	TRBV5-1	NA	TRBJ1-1	CASSLAGGTGTEAFF	TGCGCCAGCAGCTTGGCGGGGGGAACTGGCACTGAAGCTTTCTTT